The clone carrying this T cell receptor beta chain occurred once. The antigen remains undetermined. The repertoire was sequenced with immunoSEQ multiplex PCR; TCRdb's copy has only in-frame clones and lacks some. The sample includes hundreds of thousands of clones, around 67% of them seen just once. This entry is derived from a study of shared clonotypes between healthy human individuals. Study-level information: There were three CD4 naive, three CD4 memory, two CD8 naive and one CD8 memory plates per donor. Findings of the study overall: Compared with memory subsets, naive subsets generally had larger estimated richness. Sorted-subset samples were not fully sequenced, rarefaction indicated.

Division of CD4+ cells produced a CD45RA+ naive subset and a CD45RA-negative memory subset. This TCR was sampled from a woman aged 25 to 45 in good health. The sample taken for sequencing was memory CD4+ T cells sorted from blood. Subset in this sample: CD45RA-negative fraction.

CDR3 loop: CASSGLAGVNEQFF. The CDR3 DNA reads as TGTGCCAGTAGTGGACTAGCGGGAGTTAATGAGCAGTTCTTC. The chain joins TRBV19 to TRBJ2-1; TRBD2 aligns across 13 bases. CDR3 size: 14 residues. The V and J ends lost 5 bases and 7 bases, in that order; junction bases with no gene match: 2. Per germline, CDR1 LNHDA and CDR2 SQIVND (reference sequence).